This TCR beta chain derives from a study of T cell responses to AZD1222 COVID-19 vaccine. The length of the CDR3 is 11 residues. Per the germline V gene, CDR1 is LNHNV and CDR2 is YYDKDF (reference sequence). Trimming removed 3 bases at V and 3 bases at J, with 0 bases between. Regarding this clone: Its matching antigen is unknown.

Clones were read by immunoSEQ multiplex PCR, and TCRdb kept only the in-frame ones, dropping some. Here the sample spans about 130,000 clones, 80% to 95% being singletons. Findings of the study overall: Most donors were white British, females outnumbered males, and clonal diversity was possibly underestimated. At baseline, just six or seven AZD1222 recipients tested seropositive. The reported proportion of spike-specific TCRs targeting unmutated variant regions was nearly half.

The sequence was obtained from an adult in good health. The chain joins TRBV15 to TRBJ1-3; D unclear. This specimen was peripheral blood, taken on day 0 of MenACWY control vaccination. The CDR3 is CATSSGNTIYF. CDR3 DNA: TGTGCCACCAGCAGTGGAAACACCATATATTTT. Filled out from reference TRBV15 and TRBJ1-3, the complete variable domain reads DAMVIQNPRYQVTQFGKPVTLSCSQTLNHNVMYWYQQKSSQAPKLLFHYYDKDFNNEADTPDNFQSRRPNTSFCFLDIRSPGLGDTAMYLCATSSGNTIYFGEGSWLTVV.